The 15 T cell receptor beta chains listed next were all sequenced from one sample in a study of T cells after yellow fever vaccination. TCRdb re-analysed the 5' RACE reads in MiXCR, keeping a single row per CDR3 protein. The data show around 590,000 distinct CDR3 sequences, approximately 13% seen once. The sequenced sample was PBMCs, obtained on the day of the yellow fever booster vaccination. The receptors here all came from a man in his thirties or forties who received the YFV17D yellow fever vaccine.

This clonotype was counted many times. This chain uses TRBV12-3 or TRBV12-4 with TRBJ2-2; D is unresolved. The CDR3 sequence is 12 residues long. V was trimmed by 2 bases and J by 7 bases, leaving 5 bases between them. This CDR3 reads CASSLTGGELFF. In DNA, the CDR3 is TGTGCCAGCAGTTTAACTGGCGGGGAGCTGTTTTTT.

Only a few counts were recorded for this clonotype. This chain joins TRBV12-3 or TRBV12-4 and TRBJ1-2, with 8 bases that match TRBD1. V was pared by 4 bases and J by 8 bases, with 9 bases of the junction left unmatched. The CDR3 is 14 amino acids. This CDR3 is CASSSLDRGTGYTF. The CDR3 DNA reads as TGTGCCAGCAGTTCTTTAGACAGGGGCACGGGCTACACCTTC.

In its sample, this clonotype was seen a few times. The V and J genes are TRBV20-1 and TRBJ2-1; D is perhaps TRBD2 (10 bases). Between the trimmed V and J ends, which lost 3 bases and 7 bases, there was a span of 19 bases. The CDR3 consists of 15 residues. Per germline, CDR1 DFQATT and CDR2 SNEGSKA (reference sequence). The CDR3 nucleotides are TGCAGTGCTAGGGCCACTAGCGGGACAGGGAATGAGCAGTTCTTC. This translates into CSARATSGTGNEQFF.

This clonotype was observed a few times. The CDR3 sequence: CSALTGEKTGGNEQFF. In DNA form, the CDR3 reads TGCAGTGCCCTGACGGGGGAAAAGACAGGGGGCAATGAGCAGTTCTTC. The rearrangement uses TRBV20-1 and TRBJ2-1, with TRBD1 matching 9 bases. CDR1 and CDR2 from the germline V gene are DFQATT and SNEGSKA (reference sequence). V was pared by 6 bases and J by 6 bases, with 15 bases of the junction left unmatched. The CDR3 runs 16 residues.

This clonotype was found many times. This rearrangement joins TRBV5-1 to TRBJ2-1, with 7 bases fitting TRBD2. J lost 9 bases, V lost 4 bases, and 13 bases had no gene match. CDR1 SGHRS and CDR2 YFSETQ come from the germline V gene. The CDR3 runs to 15 residues. The CDR3 spells CASSPVGRESTEQFF. As DNA, the CDR3 is TGCGCCAGCAGCCCAGTGGGGCGGGAGTCGACTGAGCAGTTCTTC.

This clonotype showed up just a few times. This sequence joins TRBV7-9 and TRBJ1-2; D unclear. Trimming cost V 9 bases and J 5 bases, with 16 bases left between them. Germline CDR1 is SEHNR and CDR2 is FQNEAQ (reference sequence). The CDR3 contains 13 residues. The CDR3 DNA reads TGTGCCAGTTCTCAGGACGGCCCGTATGGCTACACCTTC. It translates to CASSQDGPYGYTF.

This clonotype was detected only a few times. The chain couples TRBV30 to TRBJ1-5, with TRBD1 as a possible D gene (5 bases). V was trimmed by 1 base and J by 6 bases, leaving 10 bases between them. This CDR3 spans 13 amino acids. Germline CDR1 is GTSNPN and CDR2 is SVGIG (reference sequence). The CDR3 nucleotides are TGTGCCTGGAGTGAGGGGATAGCTCAGCCCCAGCATTTT. Translation: CAWSEGIAQPQHF.

This clonotype came up a few times. The V call is TRBV5-4, the J call TRBJ2-7; D ambiguous. Germline V gives CDR1 SGHNT, CDR2 YYREEE (reference sequence). The CDR3 length is 14 residues. The V end lost 2 bases, the J end lost 4 bases, and 13 bases lay between the germline ends. In DNA, the CDR3 is TGTGCCAGCAGCTTTAGGGCGGACCTATACGAGCAGTACTTC. Translation: CASSFRADLYEQYF. Variable domain in full (rest from reference TRBV5-4 and TRBJ2-7): ETGVTQSPTHLIKTRGQQVTLRCSSQSGHNTVSWYQQALGQGPQFIFQYYREEENGRGNFPPRFSGLQFPNYSSELNVNALELDDSALYLCASSFRADLYEQYFGPGTRLTVT.

The sample holds a few counts of this clonotype. V gene TRBV5-1 combines with J gene TRBJ2-2, with 9 nucleotides matching TRBD2. Germline V gene sequence: CDR1 SGHRS, CDR2 YFSETQ. Germline trimming cut 0 bases from V and 4 bases from J; bases unmatched to any gene: 4. The CDR3 runs to 16 residues. The CDR3 spells CASSLAGAGGTGELFF. The CDR3 nucleotides read TGCGCCAGCAGCTTGGCAGGAGCGGGGGGCACCGGGGAGCTGTTTTTT. The full variable domain, rest sourced from reference TRBV5-1 and TRBJ2-2, is KAGVTQTPRYLIKTRGQQVTLSCSPISGHRSVSWYQQTPGQGLQFLFEYFSETQRNKGNFPGRFSGRQFSNSRSEMNVSTLELGDSALYLCASSLAGAGGTGELFFGEGSRLTVL.

This clonotype was seen a few times. The chain has TRBV11-3 and TRBJ2-7; D is perhaps TRBD2 (6 bases). This CDR3 has 13 residues. The V gene lost 5 bases and the J gene lost 6 bases, with 14 bases spanning the gap. Germline CDR1 is SGHNT and CDR2 is YENEEA. The CDR3, as DNA: TGTGCCAGCAGCGCCTACGGGGGAGCCGAGCAGTACTTC. Amino acids: CASSAYGGAEQYF.

The V gene is TRBV19, the J gene TRBJ2-2, with D perhaps TRBD2 (6 bases). Germline V gene lookup returns CDR1 LNHDA and CDR2 SQIVND (reference sequence). V was trimmed by 3 bases and J by 5 bases, leaving 10 bases between them. The CDR3 has 14 residues. The CDR3 DNA follows: TGTGCCAGTAGTATCATCGGGAGAACCGGGGAGCTGTTTTTT. Translation gives CASSIIGRTGELFF.

This clonotype was seen a few times. V and J are TRBV6-5 and TRBJ2-7; D ambiguous. From germline, CDR1 is MNHEY and CDR2 SVGAGI. This CDR3 contains 14 residues. Between the trimmed V and J ends, which lost 2 bases and 5 bases, there was a span of 13 bases. The CDR3 nucleotides are TGTGCCAGCAGTTACAGGGCAAGACTTGACGAGCAGTACTTC. Translating gives CASSYRARLDEQYF.

This clonotype came up a few times. V usage is TRBV18 and J usage is TRBJ2-7, with a tentative D call TRBD1 (5 bases). Trimming removed 4 bases from V and 3 bases from J, with 16 bases in between. The CDR3 totals 15 residues. Per the germline V gene, CDR1 is KGHSH and CDR2 is LQKENI. CDR3 nucleotide sequence: TGTGCCAGCTCACGATCCCGGCAGGGTGTCTACGAGCAGTACTTC. Translated: CASSRSRQGVYEQYF.

This clonotype appeared a few times. The chain employs TRBV5-1 and TRBJ1-3, with D uncertain. Trimming pared 0 bases from V and 0 bases from J, leaving 7 bases between. The CDR3 has 15 amino acids. The germline gives CDR1 SGHRS, CDR2 YFSETQ. CDR3 sequence reads: CASSLAAASGNTIYF. CDR3 coding DNA: TGCGCCAGCAGCTTGGCGGCAGCCTCTGGAAACACCATATATTTT.

This clonotype was seen a few times. The J gene is TRBJ1-5, the V gene TRBV4-3, with D possibly matching TRBD1 (6 bases). The CDR3 runs to 15 residues. The V end lost 0 bases, the J end lost 7 bases, and 13 bases lay between the germline ends. Germline V gives CDR1 LGHNA, CDR2 YSLEER. As DNA, the CDR3 is TGCGCCAGCAGCCAAGAGGCAGGGGTCGGCCAGCCCCAGCATTTT. It specifies CASSQEAGVGQPQHF.